Listed below are T cell receptor beta chains from one sample, sequenced in a study of T cells after yellow fever vaccination. Using its own MiXCR run on the 5' RACE reads, TCRdb lists one record per CDR3 protein. The table records 350,000 to 550,000 distinct CDR3 sequences, under 20% of them present only once. The sample here was PBMCs, taken before the yellow fever booster vaccination. The receptors stem from a man between 18 and 29 years old who received the YFV17D yellow fever vaccine. Both conserved end residues are part of each CDR3. A D gene is named only where the DNA matches it firmly. Size tells how often a clone was seen (once, few, many) or the class of an expanded clone, and some rows leave it out.

d_call j_call clone_size v_call cdr3_aa cdr3_nt
- TRBJ1-3 - TRBV7-9 CASSFLAVRSGNTIYF TGTGCCAGCAGCTTCCTGGCGGTACGCTCTGGAAACACCATATATTTT
TRBD2 TRBJ2-7 few TRBV4-2 CASSQDAAGGYEQYF TGTGCCAGCAGCCAAGACGCCGCGGGGGGATACGAGCAGTACTTC
TRBD1 TRBJ2-3 - TRBV20-1 CSASGQVTGMEQYF TGCAGTGCTAGCGGTCAGGTGACAGGGATGGAGCAGTATTTT
- TRBJ2-6 few TRBV7-9 CASGGPGANVLTF TGTGCCAGCGGAGGTCCAGGGGCCAACGTCCTGACTTTC
- TRBJ1-2 few TRBV20-1 CSARDREQVYGYTF TGCAGTGCTAGAGATCGGGAACAGGTCTATGGCTACACCTTC
- TRBJ2-3 - TRBV7-2 CASSLESPGNTDTQYF TGTGCCAGCAGCTTAGAGTCGCCCGGGAACACAGATACGCAGTATTTT
- TRBJ2-3 - TRBV20-1 CSVLKADTQYF TGCAGTGTCCTCAAGGCAGATACGCAGTATTTT
- TRBJ2-7 few TRBV11-2 CASSPIGRGQGEVYEQYF TGTGCCAGCAGCCCCATTGGTAGGGGTCAGGGTGAGGTCTACGAGCAGTACTTC
TRBD1 TRBJ2-2 few TRBV4-3 CASSQGTGAGELFF TGCGCCAGCAGCCAAGGGACAGGGGCCGGGGAGCTGTTTTTT
- TRBJ1-2 many TRBV11-2 CASSSAANYGYTF TGTGCCAGCAGCTCGGCAGCTAACTATGGCTACACCTTC
TRBD1 TRBJ1-2 few TRBV4-3 CASSQDSGTGYGYTF TGCGCCAGCAGCCAAGATTCCGGGACAGGGTATGGCTACACCTTC
- TRBJ2-5 few TRBV6-2/TRBV6-3 CASSYDRRETQYF TGTGCCAGCAGTTATGACAGGAGGGAGACCCAGTACTTC
- TRBJ2-3 many TRBV5-1 CASSLGGASTDTQYF TGTGCCAGCAGTTTAGGGGGGGCTAGCACAGATACGCAGTATTTT
TRBD2 TRBJ2-5 few TRBV7-2 CASSLELAGPPRETQYF TGTGCCAGCAGCTTAGAGCTAGCGGGCCCCCCTCGGGAGACCCAGTACTTC
- TRBJ2-3 few TRBV10-3 CAISEQYTDTQYF TGTGCCATCAGTGAACAGTACACAGATACGCAGTATTTT
TRBD2 TRBJ2-1 many TRBV27 CASSLRLASYNEQFF TGTGCCAGCAGTTTACGACTAGCGTCCTACAATGAGCAGTTCTTC
- TRBJ2-3 few TRBV5-6 CASSWGEIGTDTQYF TGTGCCAGCAGCTGGGGCGAGATAGGGACAGATACGCAGTATTTT
- TRBJ2-3 many TRBV7-2 CASSLVVQERAQYF TGTGCCAGCAGCTTAGTGGTACAGGAGAGAGCGCAGTATTTT
- TRBJ2-3 - TRBV18 CASSPSRGSHSTDTQYF TGTGCCAGCTCACCATCGCGGGGCTCACATAGCACAGATACGCAGTATTTT
- TRBJ2-7 - TRBV9 CASSVGGQGIGEQYF TGTGCCAGCAGCGTTGGGGGTCAGGGAATCGGCGAGCAGTACTTC
- TRBJ2-1 - TRBV20-1 CSARSMGTQLYNEQFF TGCAGTGCTAGGTCTATGGGGACCCAGCTCTACAATGAGCAGTTCTTC
- TRBJ2-1 many TRBV4-1 CASSQVDIISYNEQFF TGCGCCAGCAGCCAAGTGGACATTATCTCCTACAATGAGCAGTTCTTC
- TRBJ1-2 few TRBV7-8 CASSLEPGPSNYGYTF TGTGCCAGCAGCTTAGAGCCGGGTCCCTCTAACTATGGCTACACCTTC
TRBD1 TRBJ2-3 - TRBV29-1 CSVEEGGPDTQYF TGCAGCGTTGAGGAAGGGGGCCCAGATACGCAGTATTTT
- TRBJ1-2 few TRBV6-6 CASSPIGGDRPFYGYTF TGTGCCAGCAGCCCGATTGGGGGTGACAGACCCTTCTATGGCTACACCTTC
TRBD2 TRBJ2-3 - TRBV6-2/TRBV6-3 CASSYRAGLAGRVVQYF TGTGCCAGCAGTTACCGGGCGGGACTAGCGGGCCGAGTTGTGCAGTATTTT
- TRBJ1-1 few TRBV5-1 CASSLEDTFAEAFF TGCGCCAGCAGCCTGGAGGACACTTTCGCTGAAGCTTTCTTT
TRBD2 TRBJ2-5 - TRBV7-3 CASSLTSGAPGRETQYF TGTGCCAGCAGCTTGACTAGCGGGGCACCGGGCCGGGAGACCCAGTACTTC
TRBD2 TRBJ2-7 few TRBV20-1 CSATKRGNYEQYF TGCAGTGCTACGAAGCGGGGCAACTACGAGCAGTACTTC
- TRBJ1-5 - TRBV6-5 CASSAGVGQPQHF TGTGCCAGCAGTGCTGGGGTGGGTCAGCCCCAGCATTTT
- TRBJ2-7 few TRBV5-6 CASSPGRYEQYF TGTGCCAGCAGCCCCGGGCGCTACGAGCAGTACTTC
TRBD1 TRBJ2-1 - TRBV7-9 CASSQGQGATNEQFF TGTGCCAGCAGCCAGGGACAGGGGGCGACTAATGAGCAGTTCTTC
- TRBJ1-5 - TRBV6-4 CASSAEENQPQHF TGTGCCAGCAGTGCGGAGGAGAATCAGCCCCAGCATTTT
- TRBJ1-3 - TRBV7-2 CASSLVFSRGAPAGNTIYF TGTGCCAGCAGCTTAGTGTTTAGCCGAGGGGCGCCGGCTGGAAACACCATATATTTT
- TRBJ1-5 - TRBV6-5 CASRGTGFGPQHF TGTGCCAGCAGGGGCACAGGGTTCGGGCCCCAGCATTTT
TRBD1 TRBJ2-3 - TRBV9 CASSVEGGTQYF TGTGCCAGCAGCGTAGAAGGGGGCACGCAGTATTTT
TRBD1 TRBJ2-3 - TRBV5-1 CASSFYDRGRTDTQYF TGCGCCAGCAGTTTTTATGACAGGGGGCGAACAGATACGCAGTATTTT
TRBD2 TRBJ2-7 few TRBV7-3 CASSPGLASSEQYF TGTGCCAGCAGCCCGGGACTAGCTTCCTCCGAGCAGTACTTC
TRBD2 TRBJ2-6 few TRBV4-3 CASTSGGAGANVLTF TGCGCCAGCACCTCGGGGGGGGCTGGGGCCAACGTCCTGACTTTC
TRBD2 TRBJ2-5 - TRBV28 CASKRAGDQETQYF TGTGCCAGCAAACGGGCGGGAGACCAAGAGACCCAGTACTTC
- TRBJ2-3 few TRBV28 CATLRADTQYF TGTGCCACGCTGAGGGCAGATACGCAGTATTTT
- TRBJ2-1 - TRBV7-8 CASIEDGGLDNEQFF TGTGCCAGCATAGAGGACGGGGGTCTCGACAATGAGCAGTTCTTC
- TRBJ2-1 few TRBV4-3 CASSPGEQSYNEQFF TGCGCCAGCAGCCCCGGGGAACAGTCCTACAATGAGCAGTTCTTC
TRBD2 TRBJ2-3 - TRBV18 CASSPPASGGDTQYF TGTGCCAGCTCACCACCGGCTAGCGGGGGAGATACGCAGTATTTT
- TRBJ1-3 - TRBV7-6 CASSLGTASGDTIYF TGTGCCAGCAGCTTAGGGACAGCCTCTGGAGACACCATATATTTT
- TRBJ2-1 few TRBV30 CACLFTGSPYNEQFF TGTGCCTGCCTCTTTACGGGGTCCCCCTACAATGAGCAGTTCTTC
- TRBJ1-2 - TRBV27 CASSLNSRGGRYTF TGTGCCAGCAGTTTAAATTCCAGGGGAGGTCGCTACACCTTC
- TRBJ1-2 - TRBV6-4 CASSGREGEGYTF TGTGCCAGCAGTGGTCGGGAGGGGGAAGGCTACACCTTC
- TRBJ2-3 few TRBV5-1 CASSLVGGADTQYF TGCGCCAGCAGCTTGGTCGGGGGCGCAGATACGCAGTATTTT
TRBD1 TRBJ2-1 many TRBV29-1 CSVFLQGSGAYNEQFF TGCAGCGTCTTCTTACAGGGGAGTGGGGCCTACAATGAGCAGTTCTTC
TRBD1 TRBJ2-7 many TRBV20-1 CSARQGSYEQYF TGCAGTGCCAGACAGGGCTCCTACGAGCAGTACTTC
- TRBJ2-2 - TRBV6-5 CASSYLTGTSDGELFF TGTGCCAGCAGTTACCTTACGGGAACCAGTGACGGGGAGCTGTTTTTT
- TRBJ2-4 few TRBV5-1 CASSLWGQGDIQYF TGCGCCAGCAGCTTGTGGGGTCAAGGGGACATTCAGTACTTC
- TRBJ2-7 - TRBV4-1 CASSQRRVSDEQYF TGCGCCAGCAGCCAACGCAGGGTCTCAGACGAGCAGTACTTC
- TRBJ1-2 - TRBV7-6 CASSSTDTVGRHYGYTF TGTGCCAGCAGCTCGACCGACACCGTTGGTCGGCACTATGGCTACACCTTC
- TRBJ1-3 few TRBV20-1 CSARDVTGSGNTIYF TGCAGTGCTAGAGATGTTACAGGCTCTGGAAACACCATATATTTT
- TRBJ1-2 - TRBV4-2 CASSQRHQSRATYTF TGTGCCAGCAGCCAACGACATCAAAGTAGAGCCACCTACACCTTC
- TRBJ2-6 few TRBV5-1 CASSLGTASGANVLTF TGCGCCAGCAGCTTGGGGACAGCATCTGGGGCCAACGTCCTGACTTTC
- TRBJ1-2 many TRBV4-1 CASSQGQDYGYTF TGCGCCAGCAGCCAAGGACAGGACTATGGCTACACCTTC
TRBD2 TRBJ2-1 few TRBV5-6 CASSFVGGASGDEQFF TGTGCCAGCAGCTTTGTGGGAGGGGCAAGCGGGGATGAGCAGTTCTTC